The source of this T cell receptor (beta chain) is a study of blood T cell repertoires in COVID-19. Germline CDR1 reads GTSNPN; CDR2 reads SVGIG (reference sequence). The CDR3 contains 13 residues. V was cut by 0 bases and J by 0 bases, with 5 bases left in between. Using immunoSEQ multiplex PCR, the repertoire was profiled, and TCRdb retains in-frame clones only, with some absent. The sample records around 59,000 clones, over 75% being singletons. V usage is TRBV30 and J usage is TRBJ1-1; D is perhaps TRBD1 (5 bases). Sequenced: peripheral blood. The sequence was collected from a man between 60 and 70 years old with acute or convalescent COVID-19. CDR3 DNA: TGTGCCTGGAGTGTCAGGGTGAACACTGAAGCTTTCTTT. Its protein is CAWSVRVNTEAFF.